This TCR beta chain was captured by sequencing in a study of T cell repertoires in cytomegalovirus infection. Looking at the study overall: Public TCR beta signatures provided an indication of both CMV infection and a matching HLA type. Study-level points and caveats: The ex vivo response was dominated by HLA-C-restricted CMV-specific TCR beta clonotypes. Cumulative public TCR beta family frequency identified carriers of CMV plus the relevant HLA.

CDR3 size: 16 residues. CDR1 SEHNR and CDR2 FQNEAQ come from the germline V gene (reference sequence). V shed 6 bases, J shed 6 bases, and the junction held 15 bases outside the gene matches. Using its own MiXCR run on the reads, TCRdb lists one record per CDR3 protein. This sample has about 830,000 distinct CDR3 sequences, with around a third found just once. With regard to this clonotype: Its specificity is not known.

The receptor comes from a human donor in good health (CMV status not recorded). Some clones in this sample may be carry-over from other donors' samples. The J gene is TRBJ1-1, the V gene TRBV7-9; TRBD1 aligns across 8 bases. This sample comprised cultured CD8+ T cells from PBMCs, obtained from culture after CMV antigen stimulation. The CDR3 DNA is TGTGCCAGCAGAATAGCCCCCGGACAGGGAGAGGCTGAAGCTTTCTTT. It is translated as CASRIAPGQGEAEAFF.